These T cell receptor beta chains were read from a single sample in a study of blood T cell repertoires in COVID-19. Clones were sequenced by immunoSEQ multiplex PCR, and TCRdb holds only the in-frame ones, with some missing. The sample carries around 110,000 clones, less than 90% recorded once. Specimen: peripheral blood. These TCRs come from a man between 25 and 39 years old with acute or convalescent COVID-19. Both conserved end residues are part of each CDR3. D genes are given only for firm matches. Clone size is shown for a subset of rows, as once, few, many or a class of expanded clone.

cdr3_nt: TGTGCCAGCTCATCACAGGGGGCGCTTAACACTGAAGCTTTCTTT
cdr3_aa: CASSSQGALNTEAFF
v_call: TRBV18
clone_size: NA
d_call: TRBD1
j_call: TRBJ1-1

cdr3_nt: TGTGCCAGCAGCTTAACCGCAGGGGGGTACACTGAAGCTTTCTTT
cdr3_aa: CASSLTAGGYTEAFF
v_call: TRBV7-3
clone_size: few
d_call: TRBD1
j_call: TRBJ1-1

cdr3_nt: TGTGCTAGTGGCCTGAACAGGGGACAACCCTACGAGCAGTACTTC
cdr3_aa: CASGLNRGQPYEQYF
v_call: TRBV12-5
clone_size: once
d_call: TRBD1
j_call: TRBJ2-7

cdr3_nt: TGTGCCAGCAGCCCCTACGAGGACAGGATTGGCGAGCAGTACTTC
cdr3_aa: CASSPYEDRIGEQYF
v_call: TRBV3-1/TRBV3-2
clone_size: NA
d_call: TRBD1
j_call: TRBJ2-7

cdr3_nt: TGTGCCAGCAGCGCCACACAGCGGGGGGGGTTAGATACGCAGTATTTT
cdr3_aa: CASSATQRGGLDTQYF
v_call: TRBV9
clone_size: NA
d_call: TRBD2
j_call: TRBJ2-3

cdr3_nt: TGTGCCAGCAGTGAGTCAGTCCAAGAGACCCAGTACTTC
cdr3_aa: CASSESVQETQYF
v_call: TRBV2
clone_size: NA
d_call: NA
j_call: TRBJ2-5

cdr3_nt: TGTGCCTGGAGCCCGTCCCGGGCCCTCCATCGGCGGGCTAATGAAAAACTGTTTTTT
cdr3_aa: CAWSPSRALHRRANEKLFF
v_call: TRBV30
clone_size: NA
d_call: NA
j_call: TRBJ1-4

cdr3_nt: TGTGCCAGCTCACCACCCGGACAGGGGGATGTAAACACCATATATTTT
cdr3_aa: CASSPPGQGDVNTIYF
v_call: TRBV18
clone_size: NA
d_call: TRBD1
j_call: TRBJ1-3

cdr3_nt: TGTGCCAGCAGTAAGGGACTTACCTACGAGCAGTACTTC
cdr3_aa: CASSKGLTYEQYF
v_call: TRBV2
clone_size: NA
d_call: NA
j_call: TRBJ2-7

cdr3_nt: TGTGCCAGCAGGGGCGAACTAGGGACCTACAATGAGCAGTTCTTC
cdr3_aa: CASRGELGTYNEQFF
v_call: TRBV3-1/TRBV3-2
clone_size: NA
d_call: NA
j_call: TRBJ2-1

cdr3_nt: TGCGCCAGCAGCTTGGGGGGACAGAGACACACCTTC
cdr3_aa: CASSLGGQRHTF
v_call: TRBV5-1
clone_size: NA
d_call: TRBD1
j_call: TRBJ1-2

cdr3_nt: TGTGCCAGCAGCTTCGGACTAGCGTCAGGGGAGCTGTTTTTT
cdr3_aa: CASSFGLASGELFF
v_call: TRBV7-2
clone_size: NA
d_call: TRBD2
j_call: TRBJ2-2

cdr3_nt: TGTGCCAGTTCGCCAACAGTCCCGGGACAGGGAAACATCCGGGGAAAGACCCAGTACTTC
cdr3_aa: CASSPTVPGQGNIRGKTQYF
v_call: TRBV19
clone_size: NA
d_call: TRBD1
j_call: TRBJ2-5

cdr3_nt: TGTGCCAGTACCGCGGACAGGGTGAGCTCCTATAATTCACCCCTCCACTTT
cdr3_aa: CASTADRVSSYNSPLHF
v_call: TRBV19
clone_size: NA
d_call: TRBD1
j_call: TRBJ1-6

cdr3_nt: TGTGCCAGCAGCCCGGTAGGCAATCAGCCCCAGCATTTT
cdr3_aa: CASSPVGNQPQHF
v_call: TRBV12-3/TRBV12-4
clone_size: NA
d_call: NA
j_call: TRBJ1-5

cdr3_nt: TGTGCCAGCAGTGAATCTAGGGGGACAGGGGTTTTCTATGGCTACACCTTC
cdr3_aa: CASSESRGTGVFYGYTF
v_call: TRBV6-1
clone_size: NA
d_call: TRBD1
j_call: TRBJ1-2

cdr3_nt: TGTGCCAGCAGCTTAACCGGGACAGGGGGGAAGCAGTACTTC
cdr3_aa: CASSLTGTGGKQYF
v_call: TRBV5-4
clone_size: NA
d_call: TRBD1
j_call: TRBJ2-7

cdr3_nt: TGTGCCAGCAGCCAATCTAGCGGGGTACAAGAGACCCAGTACTTC
cdr3_aa: CASSQSSGVQETQYF
v_call: TRBV3-1/TRBV3-2
clone_size: medium-sized
d_call: TRBD2
j_call: TRBJ2-5

cdr3_nt: TGTGCCATCAGTGAGGCCGAAGGGGTCCAGCCCCAGCATTTT
cdr3_aa: CAISEAEGVQPQHF
v_call: TRBV10-3
clone_size: NA
d_call: NA
j_call: TRBJ1-5

cdr3_nt: TGTGCCAGCAGCGTATCGTCTGGGGGCACAAATTCACCCCTCCACTTT
cdr3_aa: CASSVSSGGTNSPLHF
v_call: TRBV9
clone_size: NA
d_call: NA
j_call: TRBJ1-6

cdr3_nt: TGTGCCAGCACTCTCGGGAGGGTGGGTGGCTACACCTTC
cdr3_aa: CASTLGRVGGYTF
v_call: TRBV12-3/TRBV12-4
clone_size: NA
d_call: NA
j_call: TRBJ1-2

cdr3_nt: TGTGCCAGCAGCTTGGATGACAGGGGACTTGGCTACACCTTC
cdr3_aa: CASSLDDRGLGYTF
v_call: TRBV5-8
clone_size: NA
d_call: TRBD1
j_call: TRBJ1-2

cdr3_nt: TGTGCCAGCAGTCGCCAGGGGGGCCGCCGACCCGCGCAGTATTTT
cdr3_aa: CASSRQGGRRPAQYF
v_call: TRBV27
clone_size: NA
d_call: NA
j_call: TRBJ2-3

cdr3_nt: TGTGCCAGCAGTCTAGTGATGGAGACCCAGTACTTC
cdr3_aa: CASSLVMETQYF
v_call: TRBV6-6
clone_size: NA
d_call: NA
j_call: TRBJ2-5

cdr3_nt: TGTGCCACCTCTCTGGAGGGGTTCACAGATACGCAGTATTTT
cdr3_aa: CATSLEGFTDTQYF
v_call: TRBV6-4
clone_size: NA
d_call: NA
j_call: TRBJ2-3

cdr3_nt: TGCAGCGTCAAGCATTTGGACAGGGAAGCTTTCTTT
cdr3_aa: CSVKHLDREAFF
v_call: TRBV29-1
clone_size: NA
d_call: TRBD1
j_call: TRBJ1-1

cdr3_nt: TGTGCCAGTACCCAGGGTGGTGAGCAGTTCTTC
cdr3_aa: CASTQGGEQFF
v_call: TRBV19
clone_size: once
d_call: NA
j_call: TRBJ2-1

cdr3_nt: TGTGCCAGCAGTTCGACTAGCGGGAGGGCTTGGGAGCAGTTCTTC
cdr3_aa: CASSSTSGRAWEQFF
v_call: TRBV27
clone_size: NA
d_call: TRBD2
j_call: TRBJ2-1

cdr3_nt: TGCGCCAGCAGTAGCGCCGGGACAGGGAACCAAGAGACCCAGTACTTC
cdr3_aa: CASSSAGTGNQETQYF
v_call: TRBV5-1
clone_size: NA
d_call: TRBD1
j_call: TRBJ2-5

cdr3_nt: TGTGCCAGCAGCTTTGGCGGGAGTAGGGGCGGGGAGCTGTTTTTT
cdr3_aa: CASSFGGSRGGELFF
v_call: TRBV7-2
clone_size: NA
d_call: TRBD2
j_call: TRBJ2-2

cdr3_nt: TGCGCCAGCAGCCAAGGATGGACAGGGCGCGCCGGGGAGCTGTTTTTT
cdr3_aa: CASSQGWTGRAGELFF
v_call: TRBV4-1
clone_size: NA
d_call: TRBD1
j_call: TRBJ2-2